The next 28 T cell receptor beta chains were all read from a single sample in a study of T cells in Graves' hyperthyroidism and ophthalmopathy. Researchers amplified the TCR beta CDR3 regions from RNA transcripts. A first-round RT-PCR of the TCR CDR3 used the HTBI primer set. One entry per CDR3 protein, called by TCRdb with MiXCR from the multiplex PCR reads. The table shows some 320,000 distinct CDR3 sequences, with roughly 15% occurring only once. Material for sequencing was blood. Receptor source: a woman aged 40 to 55 with Graves' ophthalmopathy.

This clonotype came up many times. This chain links TRBV6-5 with TRBJ1-6; 9 bases line up with TRBD1. The CDR3 is 17 residues long. CDR1 and CDR2 (germline): MNHEY, SVGAGI. J lost 8 bases, V lost 2 bases, and 10 bases had no gene match. DNA of the CDR3: TGTGCCAGCAGTTACATCGCCGACAGGGGGTTTGATTCACCCCTCCACTTT. Its translation is CASSYIADRGFDSPLHF.

The CDR3 DNA reads as TGTGCCAGCAGCGCACAGGTTAAGTATGGCACCGGGGAGCTGTTTTTT. It encodes CASSAQVKYGTGELFF. This chain joins TRBV5-6 and TRBJ2-2; perhaps TRBD1 as D (5 bases). The CDR3 runs 16 residues. V lost 4 bases and J lost 4, with 17 bases in between. Per the germline V gene, CDR1 is SGHDT and CDR2 is YYEEEE.

The sample holds many counts of this clonotype. This rearrangement joins TRBV12-3 or TRBV12-4 to TRBJ1-2, with D possibly matching TRBD1 (6 bases). The germline V and J ends were trimmed by 3 bases and 8 bases, with 13 bases remaining between them. This CDR3 is 13 amino acids long. CDR3 residues: CASSFLQGHGYTF. The CDR3 nucleotides are TGTGCCAGCAGTTTCTTACAGGGCCACGGCTACACCTTC.

This clonotype was observed a few times. V usage is TRBV19 and J usage is TRBJ1-1; 8 nucleotides align to TRBD1. Germline V gene lookup returns CDR1 LNHDA and CDR2 SQIVND (reference sequence). The CDR3 runs 14 residues. Trimming at V came to 5 bases and at J to 5 bases, leaving 7 bases not matched to a gene. CDR3 nucleotides: TGTGCCAGTAGTCTCAGGGGGCTCGGGACTGAAGCTTTCTTT. Encoded protein: CASSLRGLGTEAFF.

The table lists this clonotype with many counts. The chain links TRBV30 to TRBJ1-1; D unresolved. From germline, CDR1 is GTSNPN and CDR2 SVGIG (reference sequence). The V end lost 5 bases, the J end lost 4 bases, and 8 bases lay between the germline ends. The CDR3 length is 11 residues. The CDR3 here is CAWERSTEAFF. As DNA, the CDR3 is TGTGCCTGGGAGCGGAGCACTGAAGCTTTCTTT.

This clonotype was counted many times. The chain couples TRBV7-8 to TRBJ2-1; 9 nucleotides align to TRBD1. Germline V gene lookup returns CDR1 SGHVS and CDR2 FQNEAQ. V trimming: 5 bases; J trimming: 5 bases; junction bases outside the gene matches: 22. The length of the CDR3 is 20 residues. The CDR3 is CASSVAHLTGGPDANNEQFF. The DNA of the CDR3 is TGTGCCAGCAGCGTCGCACATTTAACAGGGGGCCCTGATGCCAACAATGAGCAGTTCTTC. The variable domain in full, completed from reference TRBV7-8 and TRBJ2-1, reads GAGVSQSPRYKVAKRGQDVALRCDPISGHVSLFWYQQALGQGPEFLTYFQNEAQLDKSGLPSDRFFAERPEGSVSTLKIQRTQQEDSAVYLCASSVAHLTGGPDANNEQFFGPGTRLTVL.

V gene TRBV5-6 combines with J gene TRBJ1-1; D gene uncertain. V shed 4 bases and J shed 3 bases, with 13 bases lying between them. The CDR3 loop spans 14 amino acids. The germline CDR1 and CDR2 sequences are SGHDT and YYEEEE. For the CDR3, the DNA is TGTGCCAGCAGCGTTGCCGGCCGTGACACTGAAGCTTTCTTT. The encoded protein is CASSVAGRDTEAFF. Drawing the rest from reference TRBV5-6 and TRBJ1-1, the complete variable domain is DAGVTQSPTHLIKTRGQQVTLRCSPKSGHDTVSWYQQALGQGPQFIFQYYEEEERQRGNFPDRFSGHQFPNYSSELNVNALLLGDSALYLCASSVAGRDTEAFFGQGTRLTVV.

The J gene is TRBJ2-5, the V gene TRBV4-1, with D unresolved. The CDR3 contains 17 residues. In germline, CDR1 is MGHRA, CDR2 YSYEKL. The V end lost 3 bases, the J end lost 1 base, and 18 bases lay between the germline ends. CDR3 residues: CASSHWFGVSGQETQYF. In DNA, the CDR3 is TGCGCCAGCAGCCACTGGTTCGGTGTCAGTGGCCAAGAGACCCAGTACTTC.

This clonotype has a count of ten or more. The chain is built from TRBV15 and TRBJ2-4; TRBD1 matches 12 bases. Germline V gene sequence: CDR1 LNHNV, CDR2 YYDKDF (reference sequence). The CDR3 is 18 amino acids. V lost 3 bases and J lost 8; bases outside the gene matches: 14. The CDR3 region has the DNA TGTGCCACCAGCAGGATACCGGGACAGGGGGCTCATTGGGACATTCAGTACTTC. It encodes CATSRIPGQGAHWDIQYF. Drawing the rest from reference TRBV15 and TRBJ2-4, the complete variable domain is DAMVIQNPRYQVTQFGKPVTLSCSQTLNHNVMYWYQQKSSQAPKLLFHYYDKDFNNEADTPDNFQSRRPNTSFCFLDIRSPGLGDTAMYLCATSRIPGQGAHWDIQYFGAGTRLSVL.

Ten or more counts support this clonotype. This chain connects TRBV27 to TRBJ2-1; D unclear. With 5 bases removed from V and 4 bases from J, the gap between germline ends came to 12 bases. Germline loops: CDR1 MNHEY, CDR2 SMNVEV (reference sequence). CDR3 length: 14 amino acids. The CDR3 sequence: CASSPSMGYNEQFF. Here the CDR3 DNA reads TGTGCCAGCAGTCCGTCGATGGGGTACAATGAGCAGTTCTTC.

This clonotype was observed many times. This chain connects TRBV11-3 to TRBJ2-2; 9 bases fit TRBD2. Germline-derived CDR1 and CDR2 are SGHNT and YENEEA. This CDR3 comprises 15 residues. After removal of 1 base from V and 7 bases from J, the junction contained 4 bases not matched to a gene. Here the CDR3 DNA reads TGTGCCAGCAGCTTAGTGCTAGCGGGGCACGGGGAGCTGTTTTTT. It is translated as CASSLVLAGHGELFF. The full variable domain, completed using reference TRBV11-3 and TRBJ2-2, is EAGVVQSPRYKIIEKKQPVAFWCNPISGHNTLYWYLQNLGQGPELLIRYENEEAVDDSQLPKDRFSAERLKGVDSTLKIQPAELGDSAVYLCASSLVLAGHGELFFGEGSRLTVL.

This clonotype appeared many times. J is TRBJ2-5 and V is TRBV13, with 7 bases matching TRBD2. The J segment lost 5 bases and the V segment lost 4 bases, leaving 10 bases of the junction unmatched. The length of the CDR3 is 15 residues. Germline values: CDR1 PRHDT, CDR2 FYEKMQ (reference sequence). Here the CDR3 reads CASSSRTGGAETQYF. CDR3 nucleotides: TGTGCCAGCAGCTCCAGGACGGGGGGTGCTGAGACCCAGTACTTC.

Comments on this clonotype: A much larger clonotype is one base distant, so this may be a read error. This likely comes from a read error, as the CDR3 has no conserved phenylalanine or tryptophan at its end. The rearrangement links TRBV11-2 to TRBJ1-1, with unresolved D. CDR1 and CDR2 from the germline V gene are SGHAT and FQNNGV. CDR3 length equals 13 residues. The V gene lost 4 bases and the J gene lost 6 bases, with 12 bases spanning the gap. CDR3 DNA sequence: TGTGCCAGCAGCTCCCCTATGGAACCTGAAGCTTTCCTT. It codes for CASSSPMEPEAFL.

The rearrangement joins TRBV2 to TRBJ1-5; D may be TRBD1 (5 bases). Germline CDR1 and CDR2: SNHLY and FYNNEI. The ends were cut back, 6 bases at V and 9 bases at J, with 12 bases in the middle. This CDR3 has 12 amino acids. This chain's CDR3 is CASRGTARPQHF. DNA for the CDR3: TGTGCCAGCAGAGGGACCGCAAGGCCCCAGCATTTT. Combining the CDR3 with reference TRBV2 and TRBJ1-5 gives the whole variable domain EPEVTQTPSHQVTQMGQEVILRCVPISNHLYFYWYRQILGQKVEFLVSFYNNEISEKSEIFDDQFSVERPDGSNFTLKIRSTKLEDSAMYFCASRGTARPQHFGDGTRLSIL.

The chain carries TRBV20-1 and TRBJ1-2; D possibly corresponds to TRBD1 (5 bases). CDR3 length: 13 residues. CDR1 DFQATT and CDR2 SNEGSKA come from the germline V gene (reference sequence). V lost 3 bases to trimming and J lost 8 bases, with 16 bases between them. The CDR3 DNA follows: TGCAGTGCTAGGGGGGGGGTGCCAGGAGGCTACACCTTC. Its translation is CSARGGVPGGYTF.

Only a few counts were recorded for this clonotype. This rearrangement joins TRBV6-1 to TRBJ2-7; D may correspond to TRBD1 or TRBD2 (5 bases each). The CDR3 spans 13 residues. The V end was cut by 7 bases, the J end by 4 bases, with 14 bases between. Germline CDR1 reads MNHNS; CDR2 reads SASEGT. As DNA, the CDR3 is TGTGCCAGCAACAGCCCGGGACCTTACGAGCAGTACTTC. It codes for CASNSPGPYEQYF.

As concerns this clonotype: This could be a read error, since a much larger clone is one nucleotide away. The chain recombines TRBV4-2 with TRBJ1-1, with TRBD1 identical over 9 bases. This CDR3 spans 13 amino acids. J gave up 4 bases and V 3 bases, and 0 bases lay outside the gene matches. Per germline, CDR1 LGHNA and CDR2 YNFKEQ. The CDR3 sequence: CASSQDRGTEAFF. The CDR3 DNA sequence: TGTGCCAGCAGCCAGGACAGGGGCACTGAAGCTTTCTTT.

This clonotype turned up a few times. The V and J genes are TRBV20-1 and TRBJ1-2, with 7 bases matching TRBD1. Germline assignment: CDR1 DFQATT and CDR2 SNEGSKA (reference sequence). The V segment lost 0 bases and the J segment 6 bases; nucleotides outside the gene matches: 10. This CDR3 comprises 15 residues. DNA for the CDR3: TGCAGTGCTAGAGATGTAGGGGGCCTCTGGAATGGCTACACCTTC. This gives the protein CSARDVGGLWNGYTF.

In this sample, this clonotype turned up many times. This chain links TRBV12-3 or TRBV12-4 with TRBJ2-3; the D gene is possibly TRBD1 (6 bases). The CDR3 contains 15 residues. Trimming left V 3 bases short and J 6 bases short, with 16 bases between. The CDR3 region is CASSFEGVVEDTQYF. The DNA of the CDR3 is TGTGCCAGCAGTTTTGAGGGGGTAGTGGAGGATACGCAGTATTTT.

This clonotype was counted ten times or more. V gene TRBV28 combines with J gene TRBJ2-4, with TRBD2 matching over 11 bases. Losses at the gene ends were 5 bases for V and 1 base for J; bases not matched to a gene: 7. Germline assignment: CDR1 MDHEN and CDR2 SYDVKM. The CDR3 extends over 17 amino acids. The chain's CDR3 is CASSLLAGGGAKNIQYF. DNA for the CDR3: TGTGCCAGCAGTCTCCTAGCGGGAGGTGGGGCCAAAAACATTCAGTACTTC.

At least ten counts were recorded for this clonotype. The chain has TRBV6-1 and TRBJ1-1; D possibly corresponds to TRBD1 (6 bases). In germline, CDR1 is MNHNS, CDR2 SASEGT. V dropped 8 bases and J dropped 4 bases, with 14 bases sitting between them. This CDR3 comprises 13 residues. CDR3 residues: CASVRTGTTEAFF. CDR3 DNA: TGTGCCAGCGTCAGAACAGGGACCACTGAAGCTTTCTTT.

The sample holds a few counts of this clonotype. This rearrangement joins TRBV19 to TRBJ1-3; the match to TRBD1 covers 7 bases. The V and J ends lost 8 bases and 0 bases, in that order; junction bases with no gene match: 4. CDR1 and CDR2 (germline): LNHDA, SQIVND (reference sequence). CDR3 length: 14 residues. This chain's CDR3 is CASRQGPSGNTIYF. The CDR3 nucleotides read TGTGCCAGTCGACAGGGACCCTCTGGAAACACCATATATTTT.

This clonotype was counted ten times or more. The chain combines TRBV15 with TRBJ2-7; TRBD1 is a possible D gene (5 bases). Germline loops: CDR1 LNHNV, CDR2 YYDKDF (reference sequence). CDR3 length: 13 residues. The germline V and J ends were trimmed by 2 bases and 4 bases, with 9 bases remaining between them. This chain's CDR3 is CATSRNQGYEQYF. Here the CDR3 DNA reads TGTGCCACCAGCAGAAACCAGGGATACGAGCAGTACTTC.

The V gene is TRBV24-1, the J gene TRBJ2-5; D may be TRBD2 (5 bases). This CDR3 spans 13 amino acids. V was clipped by 5 bases and J by 5 bases, with 11 bases between them. From germline, CDR1 is KGHDR and CDR2 SFDVKD. The CDR3 loop reads CATSGRRRETQYF. DNA for the CDR3: TGTGCCACCAGTGGAAGAAGGAGGGAGACCCAGTACTTC.

The chain carries TRBV6-4 and TRBJ2-1; 10 bases are a match to TRBD2. Germline CDR1 is MRHNA and CDR2 is SNTAGT. The V and J ends lost 4 bases and 2 bases, in that order; junction bases with no gene match: 5. CDR3 length: 16 residues. CDR3 in DNA: TGTGCCAGCAGTGTATTAAGCGGGGGGGCCTACAATGAGCAGTTCTTC. Protein sequence: CASSVLSGGAYNEQFF.

This clonotype has a handful of counts. An end of the junction does not agree with germline; a read error may underlie this. The chain carries TRBV6-5 and TRBJ2-7; the match to TRBD2 covers 9 bases. This CDR3 is 17 amino acids long. Germline assignment: CDR1 MNHEY and CDR2 SVGAGI. The CDR3 sequence: CASSSPAGGPNSCEQYF. CDR3 DNA: TGTGCCAGCAGTTCCCCAGCGGGAGGTCCTAACTCCTGCGAGCAGTACTTC.

Many counts were recorded for this clonotype. The chain is built from TRBV25-1 and TRBJ2-1; 12 nucleotides agree with TRBD1. Germline V CDR1 and CDR2: MGHDK, SYGVNS. The CDR3 covers 16 residues. The J segment lost 7 bases and the V segment lost 3 bases, leaving 7 bases of the junction unmatched. The CDR3 protein is CASSDVGTGGFNEQFF. The CDR3 DNA reads as TGTGCCAGCAGTGACGTAGGGACAGGGGGCTTTAATGAGCAGTTCTTC.

This clonotype was seen at least ten times. The chain joins TRBV19 to TRBJ2-7; possibly TRBD2 for D (5 bases). Germline V gene data show CDR1 as LNHDA and CDR2 as SQIVND (reference sequence). V lost 1 base to trimming and J lost 6 bases, with 16 bases between them. The CDR3 length is 15 residues. In DNA, the CDR3 is TGTGCCAGTAGTATAGCGTTCCCTTCTGCGGGCGAGCAGTACTTC. This sequence encodes CASSIAFPSAGEQYF. Full variable domain (outside the CDR3, taken from reference TRBV19 and TRBJ2-7): DGGITQSPKYLFRKEGQNVTLSCEQNLNHDAMYWYRQDPGQGLRLIYYSQIVNDFQKGDIAEGYSVSREKKESFPLTVTSAQKNPTAFYLCASSIAFPSAGEQYFGPGTRLTVT.